This T cell receptor (beta chain) was recovered during a study of T cell responses to AZD1222 COVID-19 vaccine. Generated by immunoSEQ multiplex PCR, the TCRdb table keeps only in-frame clones and is missing some. The table has roughly 150,000 clones, more than 85% seen once. Germline V gene lookup returns CDR1 SGHRS and CDR2 YFSETQ. The CDR3 covers 17 residues. The V gene end was trimmed by 1 base and the J gene end by 4 bases; junction bases not matched to a gene: 11. V gene TRBV5-1 combines with J gene TRBJ2-5, with TRBD2 identical over 9 bases. The source material was peripheral blood, sampled on day 0 of AZD1222 vaccination. This TCR derives from an adult in good health. CDR3 residues: CASSLISGGFLPETQYF. The CDR3 bases are TGCGCCAGCAGCTTGATTAGCGGGGGCTTCCTCCCAGAGACCCAGTACTTC.